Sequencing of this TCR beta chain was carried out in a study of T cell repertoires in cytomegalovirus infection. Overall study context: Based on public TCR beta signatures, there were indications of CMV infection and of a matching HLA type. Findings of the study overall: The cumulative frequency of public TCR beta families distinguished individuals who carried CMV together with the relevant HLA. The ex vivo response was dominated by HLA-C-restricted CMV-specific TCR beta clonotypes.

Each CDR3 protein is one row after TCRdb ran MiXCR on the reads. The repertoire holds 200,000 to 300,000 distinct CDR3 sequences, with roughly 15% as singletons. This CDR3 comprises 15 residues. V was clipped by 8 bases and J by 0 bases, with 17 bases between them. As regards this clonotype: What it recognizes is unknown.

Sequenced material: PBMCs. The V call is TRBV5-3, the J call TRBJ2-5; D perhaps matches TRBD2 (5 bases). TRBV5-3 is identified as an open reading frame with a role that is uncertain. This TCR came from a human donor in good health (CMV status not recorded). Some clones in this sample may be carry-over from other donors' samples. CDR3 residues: CASSRTPTNQETQYF. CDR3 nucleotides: TGTGCCAGCAGCAGAACCCCGACTAACCAAGAGACCCAGTACTTC.